These 8 T cell receptor beta chains came from one sample sequenced in a study of control samples from healthy donors and cancer patients. Some clones are missing from TCRdb's copy, which holds only in-frame ones; the method was immunoSEQ multiplex PCR. The data show about 130,000 clones, just under 95% seen once. Specimen: PBMCs. The receptors come from a man between 60 and 75 years old with colorectal cancer.

The genes are TRBV21-1 and TRBJ1-5; the table calls TRBD1, which could not be checked here. TRBV21-1 is tagged as a pseudogene. The CDR3 is 19 residues long. The CDR3 here is CASSKVEGQTDLYYQPQHF. In nucleotides, the CDR3 is TGTGCCAGCAGCAAAGTAGAGGGACAGACAGACTTATACTATCAGCCCCAGCATTTT.

This chain connects TRBV6-2 or TRBV6-3 to TRBJ2-5; 10 bases agree with TRBD2. The CDR3 totals 19 residues. CDR1 and CDR2 (germline): MNHEY, SVGEGT. V dropped 2 bases and J dropped 5; count of bases not matched to a gene: 17. CDR3 nucleotide sequence: TGTGCCAGCAGTTACGATCCCCTCTCCAGCGGGGGGGCCTGGGAGACCCAGTACTTC. This encodes CASSYDPLSSGGAWETQYF.

V usage is TRBV7-6 and J usage is TRBJ1-6; 9 bases match TRBD1. The CDR3 has 15 residues. With 5 bases clipped from V and 5 bases from J, the junction kept 4 bases outside the gene matches. The germline CDR1 and CDR2 sequences are SGHVS and FNYEAQ. The CDR3 protein is CASSAQGADNSPLHF. The DNA of the CDR3 is TGTGCCAGCAGCGCACAGGGGGCGGATAATTCACCCCTCCACTTT.

The chain links TRBV11-2 to TRBJ2-1; D gene unclear. The CDR3 length is 12 residues. V lost 8 bases, J lost 10 bases, and 15 bases lay in between. Germline CDR1 SGHAT, CDR2 FQNNGV. The CDR3 DNA follows: TGTGCCAGCGGGTTTCAAGGGCGGGAGCAGTTCTTC. This gives the protein CASGFQGREQFF. Using reference TRBV11-2 and TRBJ2-1 for the parts outside the CDR3, the full variable domain is EAGVAQSPRYKIIEKRQSVAFWCNPISGHATLYWYQQILGQGPKLLIQFQNNGVVDDSQLPKDRFSAERLKGVDSTLKIQPAKLEDSAVYLCASGFQGREQFFGPGTRLTVL.

The rearrangement links TRBV2 to TRBJ2-7; 7 nucleotides match TRBD1. CDR3 length equals 14 residues. Germline CDR1 reads SNHLY; CDR2 reads FYNNEI. The junction had 4 bases not matched to a gene; V was cut back by 2 bases and J by 3 bases. CDR3 in amino acids: CASSEFAGGYEQYF. CDR3 nucleotide sequence: TGTGCCAGCAGTGAATTCGCAGGGGGCTACGAGCAGTACTTC.

The chain carries TRBV6-1 and TRBJ2-7; 11 bases line up with TRBD2. The CDR3 has 15 amino acids. The ends lost 1 base at V and 1 base at J; junction bases unmatched: 0. Germline values: CDR1 MNHNS, CDR2 SASEGT. CDR3 in amino acids: CASSEGLAGSYEQYF. In DNA, the CDR3 is TGTGCCAGCAGTGAAGGACTAGCGGGGTCCTACGAGCAGTACTTC.

CDR3 DNA: TGTGCCAGCAGCACGCACAGGGAAGGTCAGCCCCAGCATTTT. Amino acids: CASSTHREGQPQHF. V usage is TRBV7-2 and J usage is TRBJ1-5, with a possible D match to TRBD1 (6 bases). The CDR3 sequence is 14 residues long. Trimming removed 5 bases from V and 6 bases from J, with 14 bases in between. Per the germline V gene, CDR1 is SGHTA and CDR2 is FQGNSA.

The chain couples TRBV4-3 to TRBJ2-7; 9 bases agree with TRBD2. The junction had 4 bases not matched to a gene; V was cut back by 2 bases and J by 2 bases. This CDR3 is built from 15 residues. Germline lookup yields CDR1 LGHNA and CDR2 YSLEER. As DNA, the CDR3 is TGCGCCAGCAGCCAATTGGCGGGGGGGCCCTACGAGCAGTACTTC. Its translation is CASSQLAGGPYEQYF.